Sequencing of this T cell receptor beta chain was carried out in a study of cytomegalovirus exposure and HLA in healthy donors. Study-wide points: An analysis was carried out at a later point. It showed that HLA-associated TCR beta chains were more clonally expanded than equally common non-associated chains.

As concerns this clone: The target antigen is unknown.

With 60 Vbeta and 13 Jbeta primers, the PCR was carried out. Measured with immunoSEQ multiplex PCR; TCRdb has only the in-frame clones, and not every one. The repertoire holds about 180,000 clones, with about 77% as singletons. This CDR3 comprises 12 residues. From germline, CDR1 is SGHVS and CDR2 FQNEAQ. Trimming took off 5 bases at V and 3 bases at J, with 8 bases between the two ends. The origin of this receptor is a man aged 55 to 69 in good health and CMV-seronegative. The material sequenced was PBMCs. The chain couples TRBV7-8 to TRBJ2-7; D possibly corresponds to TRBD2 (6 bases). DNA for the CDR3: TGTGCCAGCAGCCCCGGGAGCTACGAGCAGTACTTC. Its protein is CASSPGSYEQYF.